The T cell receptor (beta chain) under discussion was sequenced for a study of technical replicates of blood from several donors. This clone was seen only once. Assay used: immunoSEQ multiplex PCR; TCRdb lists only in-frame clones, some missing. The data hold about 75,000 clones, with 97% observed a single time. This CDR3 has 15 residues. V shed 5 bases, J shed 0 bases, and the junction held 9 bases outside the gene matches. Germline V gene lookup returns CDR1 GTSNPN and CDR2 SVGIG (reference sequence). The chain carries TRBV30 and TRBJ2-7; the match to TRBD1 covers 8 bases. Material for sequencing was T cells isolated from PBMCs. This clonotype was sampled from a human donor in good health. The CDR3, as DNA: TGTGCCTGGCGCATTCCAGGGGGCCCCTCCTACGAGCAGTACTTC. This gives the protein CAWRIPGGPSYEQYF.